Below are 25 T cell receptor beta chains sequenced from a single sample in a study of blood T cell repertoires in COVID-19. TCRdb's table, derived via immunoSEQ multiplex PCR, lists solely in-frame clones and lacks some. The sample contains some 100,000 clones, 85% of which appear only once. The sequencing sample was made of peripheral blood. Source of these receptors: a woman in her sixties or seventies with active or convalescent COVID-19.

Notes on this clone: Other DNA sequences in this sample translate to the same CDR3. The V gene is TRBV18, the J gene TRBJ2-7; 7 bases line up with TRBD2. CDR3 length: 14 amino acids. Germline values: CDR1 KGHSH, CDR2 LQKENI. The trim removed 3 bases at V and 1 base at J, leaving 3 bases unmatched. DNA of the CDR3: TGTGCCAGCTCACCCGGACTAGTTTCCTACGAGCAGTACTTC. Translation: CASSPGLVSYEQYF. The full variable domain, its missing parts supplied by reference TRBV18 and TRBJ2-7, is NAGVMQNPRHLVRRRGQEARLRCSPMKGHSHVYWYRQLPEEGLKFMVYLQKENIIDESGMPKERFSAEFPKEGPSILRIQQVVRGDSAAYFCASSPGLVSYEQYFGPGTRLTVT.

V usage is TRBV6-5 and J usage is TRBJ1-5, with 7 positions matching TRBD1. CDR3 size: 14 residues. The trim removed 6 bases at V and 3 bases at J, leaving 5 bases unmatched. Germline CDR1 reads MNHEY; CDR2 reads SVGAGI. CDR3 sequence reads: CASRGGQNNQPQHF. The DNA for the CDR3 is TGTGCCAGCAGGGGGGGACAGAACAATCAGCCCCAGCATTTT.

DNA of the CDR3: TGTGCCAGTAGTATAGAGGAGCCTGGAAACACCATATATTTT. Translating it yields CASSIEEPGNTIYF. The gene calls are TRBV19 and TRBJ1-3; no clear D. From germline, CDR1 is LNHDA and CDR2 SQIVND (reference sequence). Between the trimmed V and J ends, which lost 0 bases and 2 bases, there was a span of 5 bases. CDR3 length: 14 amino acids.

Only one count was recorded for this clone. J is TRBJ1-5 and V is TRBV18; D remains ambiguous. Germline loops: CDR1 KGHSH, CDR2 LQKENI. Trimming pared 1 base from V and 8 bases from J, leaving 9 bases between. CDR3 size: 13 residues. The CDR3 DNA reads as TGTGCCAGCTCACCACGGGCAGGCGAGCCCCAGCATTTT. Protein: CASSPRAGEPQHF.

CDR3 amino acids: CASSPRPALGTNEKLFF. Written as DNA, the CDR3 is TGTGCCAGCAGCCCTAGGCCGGCGCTGGGAACTAATGAAAAACTGTTTTTT. This chain connects TRBV28 to TRBJ1-4; D is unresolved. From germline, CDR1 is MDHEN and CDR2 SYDVKM. Between the trimmed V and J ends, which lost 6 bases and 1 base, there was a span of 18 bases. This CDR3 is built from 17 residues.

The CDR3 protein is CASSSRPLATGELFF. The DNA of the CDR3 is TGTGCCAGCAGCTCCCGGCCGTTAGCCACCGGGGAGCTGTTTTTT. This chain links TRBV7-6 with TRBJ2-2; D is unclear. Germline assignment: CDR1 SGHVS and CDR2 FNYEAQ. The CDR3 is made up of 15 amino acids. Trimming cost V 4 bases and J 4 bases, with 13 bases left between them.

The chain links TRBV5-1 to TRBJ1-6, with 7 bases lining up with TRBD1. Trimming at V came to 2 bases and at J to 6 bases, leaving 2 bases not matched to a gene. The CDR3 extends over 14 amino acids. Germline V lookup: CDR1 SGHRS, CDR2 YFSETQ. As DNA, the CDR3 is TGCGCCAGCAGCTTAGGGACAGCTAATTCACCCCTCCACTTT. Residues: CASSLGTANSPLHF.

The CDR3: CASLPATNEKLFF. The CDR3 nucleotides read TGTGCCAGTCTCCCCGCAACTAATGAAAAACTGTTTTTT. This rearrangement joins TRBV28 to TRBJ1-4; the D is unclear. The CDR3 has 13 residues. Per the germline V gene, CDR1 is MDHEN and CDR2 is SYDVKM. The V and J ends lost 9 bases and 0 bases respectively, with 8 bases between them. Full variable domain (rest looked up from reference TRBV28 and TRBJ1-4): DVKVTQSSRYLVKRTGEKVFLECVQDMDHENMFWYRQDPGLGLRLIYFSYDVKMKEKGDIPEGYSVSREKKERFSLILESASTNQTSMYLCASLPATNEKLFFGSGTQLSVL.

This chain links TRBV28 with TRBJ1-2; TRBD1 matches at 8 bases. The trim removed 6 bases at V and 8 bases at J, leaving 8 bases unmatched. The CDR3 consists of 13 residues. CDR1 is MDHEN, CDR2 SYDVKM, per germline. The CDR3 protein is CASRKDRGRGYTF. CDR3 nucleotides: TGTGCCAGCAGAAAAGACAGGGGACGAGGCTACACCTTC.

The genes are TRBV19 and TRBJ1-5; possibly TRBD1 for D (6 bases). V lost 5 bases and J 0 bases, leaving 14 bases between the germline ends. The CDR3 sequence is 16 residues long. Germline lookup yields CDR1 LNHDA and CDR2 SQIVND (reference sequence). The CDR3 protein is CASSDTGYASNQPQHF. For the CDR3, the DNA is TGTGCCAGTAGTGACACAGGGTATGCTAGCAATCAGCCCCAGCATTTT.

The chain couples TRBV11-2 to TRBJ2-5; 13 bases line up with TRBD2. Germline V CDR1 and CDR2: SGHAT, FQNNGV. This CDR3 region has 16 residues. Trimming took 4 bases from V and 4 from J; bases not matched to a gene: 6. CDR3 loop: CASSSTSGRAGETQYF. In nucleotides, the CDR3 is TGTGCCAGCAGCTCCACTAGCGGGAGGGCCGGAGAGACCCAGTACTTC.

The table lists this clone with a count of one. This rearrangement joins TRBV5-4 to TRBJ2-2; 7 bases align to TRBD2. The germline V gene has CDR1 SGHNT and CDR2 YYREEE (reference sequence). This CDR3 has 15 amino acids. V gave up 0 bases and J gave up 5 bases; unmatched junction bases: 4. The CDR3 here is CASSLGTRGTGELFF. CDR3 DNA sequence: TGTGCCAGCAGCTTGGGGACGCGGGGGACCGGGGAGCTGTTTTTT.

The rearrangement links TRBV24-1 to TRBJ1-3; the D is unclear. V was pared by 10 bases and J by 0 bases, with 12 bases between. The CDR3 totals 14 residues. The V gene's germline CDR1 is KGHDR and CDR2 SFDVKD. This chain's CDR3 is CATTERHSGNTIYF. CDR3 nucleotide sequence: TGTGCCACTACGGAGAGGCACTCTGGAAACACCATATATTTT.

The rearrangement links TRBV28 to TRBJ2-7; D is unresolved. The germline V gene has CDR1 MDHEN and CDR2 SYDVKM. The CDR3 sequence is 13 residues long. V gave up 8 bases and J gave up 2 bases, with 13 bases separating them. The CDR3 is CASLNRETYEQYF. In DNA, the CDR3 is TGTGCCAGCCTCAACCGAGAAACCTACGAGCAGTACTTC.

CDR3 residues: CASSLFSGGAYTQYF. The CDR3 DNA sequence: TGTGCCAGCAGCTTATTTAGCGGGGGGGCCTATACGCAGTATTTT. The chain carries TRBV7-3 and TRBJ2-3; TRBD2 matches 11 bases. V trimming: 2 bases; J trimming: 7 bases; junction bases outside the gene matches: 5. The germline CDR1 and CDR2 sequences are SGHTA and FQGTGA. This CDR3 has 15 amino acids.

The chain uses TRBV15 and TRBJ1-2; D is uncertain. The CDR3 is 15 residues long. Trimming shortened V by 0 bases and J by 0 bases, and 8 bases separated the two germline ends. Looked up from germline, CDR1 is LNHNV and CDR2 is YYDKDF (reference sequence). CDR3 sequence reads: CATSREHGSNYGYTF. Written as DNA, the CDR3 is TGTGCCACCAGCAGAGAGCACGGTTCTAACTATGGCTACACCTTC. Using reference TRBV15 and TRBJ1-2 for the parts outside the CDR3, the full variable domain is DAMVIQNPRYQVTQFGKPVTLSCSQTLNHNVMYWYQQKSSQAPKLLFHYYDKDFNNEADTPDNFQSRRPNTSFCFLDIRSPGLGDTAMYLCATSREHGSNYGYTFGSGTRLTVV.

This chain connects TRBV7-2 to TRBJ1-5; D perhaps matches TRBD1 (5 bases). V was cut by 1 base and J by 0 bases, with 13 bases left in between. This CDR3 contains 17 residues. The germline gives CDR1 SGHTA, CDR2 FQGNSA. The DNA for the CDR3 is TGTGCCAGCAGCTTAGTCGGTTCGGGGGTTAGCAATCAGCCCCAGCATTTT. Amino acid sequence: CASSLVGSGVSNQPQHF.

The J gene is TRBJ2-7, the V gene TRBV11-1, with 11 bases fitting TRBD2. Germline loops: CDR1 SGHAT, CDR2 FQDESV (reference sequence). V gave up 5 bases and J gave up 6 bases; unmatched junction bases: 12. The CDR3 totals 16 residues. The CDR3 coding sequence is TGTGCCAGCAGCGGAACTAGCGGGGGTCCCCCACGCGAGCAGTACTTC. Translating gives CASSGTSGGPPREQYF. The entire variable domain, with the rest obtained from reference TRBV11-1 and TRBJ2-7, is as follows: EAEVAQSPRYKITEKSQAVAFWCDPISGHATLYWYRQILGQGPELLVQFQDESVVDDSQLPKDRFSAERLKGVDSTLKIQPAELGDSAMYLCASSGTSGGPPREQYFGPGTRLTVT.

The chain employs TRBV20-1 and TRBJ2-3, with 7 bases lining up with TRBD2. The germline V gene has CDR1 DFQATT and CDR2 SNEGSKA (reference sequence). CDR3 size: 14 residues. V lost 6 bases and J lost 1; bases outside the gene matches: 7. CDR3 sequence (DNA): TGCAGTGCAAGTCGGGGGGAGGGCACAGATACGCAGTATTTT. This translates into CSASRGEGTDTQYF.

The chain recombines TRBV30 with TRBJ2-1; 7 positions match TRBD2. V lost 8 bases, J lost 2 bases, and 6 bases stayed unmatched. Germline CDR1 reads GTSNPN; CDR2 reads SVGIG (reference sequence). The CDR3 covers 13 residues. CDR3 residues: CAIQRETYNEQFF. Here the CDR3 DNA reads TGTGCCATTCAGCGGGAAACCTACAATGAGCAGTTCTTC.

The V call is TRBV7-2, the J call TRBJ1-5; a possible D gene is TRBD1 (6 bases). Germline V lookup: CDR1 SGHTA, CDR2 FQGNSA. With 5 bases removed from V and 6 bases from J, the gap between germline ends came to 11 bases. This CDR3 is 13 amino acids long. CDR3 nucleotide sequence: TGTGCCAGCAGCCCAGGGGTTCCTCAGCCCCAGCATTTT. This sequence encodes CASSPGVPQPQHF.

This rearrangement joins TRBV2 to TRBJ1-3; no clear D gene. Trimming removed 0 bases from V and 7 bases from J, with 13 bases in between. This CDR3 has 15 residues. CDR1 and CDR2 from the germline V gene are SNHLY and FYNNEI. The CDR3 sequence: CASSEAREAWNTIYF. In DNA, the CDR3 is TGTGCCAGCAGTGAAGCGCGGGAGGCCTGGAACACCATATATTTT.

V gene TRBV4-3 combines with J gene TRBJ1-3, with D possibly matching TRBD1 (6 bases). The germline V gene encodes CDR1 LGHNA and CDR2 YSLEER. The CDR3 length is 16 residues. Trimming took 0 bases from V and 6 from J, leaving 15 bases between them. This CDR3 reads CASSQDFTGWSNTIYF. CDR3 nucleotide sequence: TGCGCCAGCAGCCAAGATTTTACAGGGTGGTCAAACACCATATATTTT.

This clone is a singleton in its sample. The chain carries TRBV28 and TRBJ1-1, with D hard to call. CDR1 and CDR2 from the germline V gene are MDHEN and SYDVKM. The germline V and J ends were trimmed by 8 bases and 0 bases, with 13 bases remaining between them. The CDR3 loop spans 14 amino acids. The CDR3 protein is CASGNLQLNTEAFF. DNA for the CDR3: TGTGCCAGCGGAAACCTACAGCTGAACACTGAAGCTTTCTTT.

For the CDR3, the DNA is TGTGCCAGCAGTGAAACAGGGTTTCCTAATGAAAAACTGTTTTTT. It translates to CASSETGFPNEKLFF. The V and J genes are TRBV9 and TRBJ1-4; D perhaps matches TRBD1 (6 bases). CDR1 and CDR2 (germline): SGDLS, YYNGEE. V was pared by 5 bases and J by 3 bases, with 14 bases between. The CDR3 extends over 15 amino acids.